This T cell receptor beta chain was sequenced for a study of shared clonotypes between healthy human individuals. The study, taken as a whole, reports: Although depth was large, rarefaction showed that sequencing of the sorted subsets was incomplete. Naive subsets generally exceeded memory subsets in estimated richness.

CDR3 length: 15 residues. Germline lookup yields CDR1 MNHEY and CDR2 SMNVEV (reference sequence). V was pared by 4 bases and J by 0 bases, with 5 bases of the junction left unmatched. To note about this clone: No antigen is known for it.

Assay: immunoSEQ multiplex PCR; the TCRdb copy retains only in-frame clones and omits some. Of over 850,000 clones listed, around 78% are singletons. V usage is TRBV27 and J usage is TRBJ1-2; 7 positions agree with TRBD1. The receptor was isolated from a man aged 18 to 29 in good health. Some clones in this sample may be carry-over from other donors' samples. The sequenced material came from memory CD4+ T cells from PBMCs. Subset defined: CD45RA-negative fraction. CDR3: CASSSPGTANYGYTF. The DNA of the CDR3 is TGTGCCAGCAGTTCCCCCGGGACAGCTAACTATGGCTACACCTTC.